This T cell receptor beta chain was obtained from a study of blood T cell repertoires in COVID-19. The overall study: T cells, B-cell-depleted T cells, or PBMCs supplied cDNA or gDNA.

V lost 3 bases, J lost 3 bases, and 5 bases stayed unmatched. From germline, CDR1 is SEHNR and CDR2 FQNEAQ (reference sequence). This CDR3 has 15 amino acids. Libraries were prepared by immunoSEQ multiplex PCR; TCRdb keeps only in-frame clonotypes and omits some of them. The table records about 75,000 clones, 70% to 90% of them present only once. The sequencing input was peripheral blood. The rearrangement joins TRBV7-9 to TRBJ2-1; 7 bases map to TRBD2. The source of this sequence is a human donor in a cohort sampled during active COVID-19. The CDR3 DNA reads TGTGCCAGCAGCTTTATCCGGGGGGACTACAATGAGCAGTTCTTC. It translates to CASSFIRGDYNEQFF.